One T cell receptor (beta chain) is described in this entry. The antigen is unknown. This specimen belongs to a study of shared clonotypes between healthy human individuals. Overall study: Plates per donor: three CD4 naive, three CD4 memory, two CD8 naive, one CD8 memory.

Naive CD8 cells lacked CD45RO, underwent positive selection for CCR7 and left out terminally differentiated effector memory CD45RA+ cells. Broader study findings: Non-shared clonotypes displayed generation probabilities falling below those of clonotypes present in all four donors.

It was at deep level that the assay was run. Each subset's genomic DNA was split evenly across several immunoSEQ plates. Generated by immunoSEQ multiplex PCR, the TCRdb table keeps only in-frame clones and is missing some. Found here are 2 million to 2.5 million clones, 90% to 95% of them singletons; the top ten hold roughly 1.8%. Trimming shortened V by 4 bases and J by 0 bases, and 14 bases separated the two germline ends. Germline V gene lookup returns CDR1 SQVTM and CDR2 ANQGSEA. CDR3 length: 15 residues. The source is a man between 18 and 35 years old in good health. Some clones in this sample may be carry-over from other donors' samples. The sequencing sample was made of naive CD8+ T cells from PBMCs. The J gene is TRBJ2-3, the V gene TRBV29-1, with D maybe TRBD1 (5 bases). CDR3 region: CSVVGQTISTDTQYF. The CDR3 DNA reads TGCAGCGTTGTAGGACAAACCATTAGCACAGATACGCAGTATTTT.